The 24 T cell receptor beta chains below come from one sample, sequenced in a study of cytomegalovirus exposure and HLA in healthy donors. Libraries were prepared by immunoSEQ multiplex PCR; TCRdb keeps only in-frame clonotypes and omits some of them. The table records roughly 130,000 clones, approximately 90% of them present only once. The sample comprised PBMCs. Receptor source: a woman aged 25 to 39 in good health and CMV-seropositive.

The chain couples TRBV6-5 to TRBJ1-1, with 9 bases matching TRBD1. The junction had 9 bases not matched to a gene; V was cut back by 6 bases and J by 7 bases. Germline V gene lookup returns CDR1 MNHEY and CDR2 SVGAGI. This CDR3 spans 14 amino acids. CDR3 nucleotides: TGTGCCAGCAGCCGCGACGGGACAGGGATTGAAGCTTTCTTT. Protein sequence: CASSRDGTGIEAFF.

The CDR3 nucleotides are TGTGCCAGCAGCCCATCCCAGGGTTACGAGCAGTACTTC. It yields the protein CASSPSQGYEQYF. The V call is TRBV7-9, the J call TRBJ2-7; maybe TRBD1 (5 bases). V was pared by 5 bases and J by 4 bases, with 12 bases between. CDR1 and CDR2 (germline): SEHNR, FQNEAQ (reference sequence). The CDR3 runs 13 residues.

The J gene is TRBJ1-5, the V gene TRBV28; 7 nucleotides align to TRBD1. The CDR3 totals 18 residues. Trimming cost V 4 bases and J 0 bases; bases outside gene matches: 12. CDR1 is MDHEN and CDR2 is SYDVKM in the germline V gene. The chain's CDR3 is CASSSPRDSRLSNQPQHF. The CDR3 DNA reads TGTGCCAGCAGTTCCCCCCGGGACAGTAGGCTTAGCAATCAGCCCCAGCATTTT.

The J gene is TRBJ1-5, the V gene TRBV2, with 11 bases fitting TRBD1. The CDR3 length is 14 residues. The ends lost 6 bases at V and 6 bases at J; junction bases unmatched: 4. Per the germline V gene, CDR1 is SNHLY and CDR2 is FYNNEI. Here the CDR3 DNA reads TGTGCCAGCAGCGGGACAGGGGGGTCTCAGCCCCAGCATTTT. Translating it yields CASSGTGGSQPQHF. Combining the CDR3 with reference TRBV2 and TRBJ1-5 gives the whole variable domain EPEVTQTPSHQVTQMGQEVILRCVPISNHLYFYWYRQILGQKVEFLVSFYNNEISEKSEIFDDQFSVERPDGSNFTLKIRSTKLEDSAMYFCASSGTGGSQPQHFGDGTRLSIL.

The rearrangement joins TRBV27 to TRBJ1-4; 7 bases line up with TRBD1. The V segment lost 4 bases and the J segment 8 bases; nucleotides outside the gene matches: 16. This CDR3 has 17 residues. Germline V gene sequence: CDR1 MNHEY, CDR2 SMNVEV (reference sequence). CDR3 amino acids: CASSSSPGQLPVEKLFF. The CDR3 DNA reads as TGTGCCAGCAGTTCATCGCCGGGACAGCTTCCCGTGGAAAAACTGTTTTTT.

J is TRBJ1-2 and V is TRBV5-1; 7 nucleotides line up with TRBD1. The CDR3 loop spans 17 amino acids. The germline V gene encodes CDR1 SGHRS and CDR2 YFSETQ. V lost 0 bases and J lost 1; bases outside the gene matches: 9. In DNA form, the CDR3 reads TGCGCCAGCAGCTTGGCACAGGGGTCCCAGATTAACTATGGCTACACCTTC. It yields the protein CASSLAQGSQINYGYTF.

This clone was recorded a few times. The genes are TRBV6-1 and TRBJ1-1, with D perhaps TRBD1 (5 bases). The length of the CDR3 is 13 residues. Looked up from germline, CDR1 is MNHNS and CDR2 is SASEGT. V was clipped by 5 bases and J by 1 base, with 8 bases between them. The CDR3 DNA follows: TGTGCCAGCAGTAAGACAGAGAACACTGAAGCTTTCTTT. Its translation is CASSKTENTEAFF.

The chain has TRBV18 and TRBJ2-5; the D is unclear. Germline V gives CDR1 KGHSH, CDR2 LQKENI. CDR3 length: 15 residues. The V and J ends lost 3 bases and 2 bases respectively, with 13 bases between them. CDR3 coding DNA: TGTGCCAGCTCACCCCGGGTCGGCCAACAAGAGACCCAGTACTTC. This codes for CASSPRVGQQETQYF.

This clone was recorded only once. The V gene is TRBV2, the J gene TRBJ2-7; 7 bases are shared with TRBD1. The germline V gene has CDR1 SNHLY and CDR2 FYNNEI. Germline trimming cut 3 bases from V and 0 bases from J; bases unmatched to any gene: 5. This CDR3 region has 15 residues. This chain's CDR3 is CASSDRGFGSYEQYF. The CDR3 region has the DNA TGTGCCAGCAGTGACAGGGGGTTCGGCTCCTACGAGCAGTACTTC.

The chain employs TRBV19 and TRBJ1-1; TRBD1 matches at 8 bases. Losses at the gene ends were 5 bases for V and 5 bases for J; bases not matched to a gene: 7. This CDR3 is built from 14 residues. Germline V lookup: CDR1 LNHDA, CDR2 SQIVND (reference sequence). CDR3 protein: CASSVDRARTEAFF. DNA for the CDR3: TGTGCCAGTAGTGTGGACAGGGCGCGGACTGAAGCTTTCTTT.

This chain connects TRBV6-5 to TRBJ2-7; 7 bases are a match to TRBD2. The V and J ends lost 3 bases and 2 bases, in that order; junction bases with no gene match: 4. Per the germline V gene, CDR1 is MNHEY and CDR2 is SVGAGI. The CDR3 loop spans 14 amino acids. CDR3 sequence (DNA): TGTGCCAGCAGTTATAGGACTAGAGCCTACGAGCAGTACTTC. Its translation is CASSYRTRAYEQYF.

The rearrangement joins TRBV10-3 to TRBJ2-7; D perhaps matches TRBD1 (6 bases). From germline, CDR1 is ENHRY and CDR2 SYGVKD. This CDR3 is 11 amino acids long. The V end lost 9 bases, the J end lost 3 bases, and 9 bases lay between the germline ends. As DNA, the CDR3 is TGTGCCATTAAGGGGGACTACGAGCAGTACTTC. Residues: CAIKGDYEQYF.

J is TRBJ1-5 and V is TRBV15, with a tentative D call TRBD1 (5 bases). The germline V and J ends were trimmed by 1 base and 7 bases, with 20 bases remaining between them. The germline V gene has CDR1 LNHNV and CDR2 YYDKDF (reference sequence). The CDR3 consists of 17 residues. The CDR3, as DNA: TGTGCCACCAGCAGAGTAAGTCTTCGGACGGGGGGACAGCCCCAGCATTTT. The encoded protein is CATSRVSLRTGGQPQHF.

The chain recombines TRBV6-1 with TRBJ2-2; 12 bases are shared with TRBD2. After removal of 0 bases from V and 5 bases from J, the junction contained 7 bases not matched to a gene. CDR3 length equals 18 residues. The germline gives CDR1 MNHNS, CDR2 SASEGT. CDR3 sequence reads: CASSEAFTSGGLTGELFF. DNA for the CDR3: TGTGCCAGCAGTGAAGCCTTCACTAGCGGGGGGTTAACCGGGGAGCTGTTTTTT.

This chain links TRBV27 with TRBJ2-5, with no clear D. V was clipped by 4 bases and J by 3 bases, with 6 bases between them. CDR3 length equals 12 residues. Germline V gene lookup returns CDR1 MNHEY and CDR2 SMNVEV (reference sequence). CDR3 region: CASSSREETQYF. DNA of the CDR3: TGTGCCAGCAGTTCCCGGGAAGAGACCCAGTACTTC.

V and J are TRBV6-5 and TRBJ2-1, with D unclear. Trimming left V 6 bases short and J 3 bases short, with 15 bases between. Germline-derived CDR1 and CDR2 are MNHEY and SVGAGI. The CDR3 loop spans 15 amino acids. CDR3 coding DNA: TGTGCCAGCAGCCCGACGGTCGAGGTCTACAATGAGCAGTTCTTC. It encodes CASSPTVEVYNEQFF.

V and J are TRBV10-3 and TRBJ2-7, with 8 nucleotides matching TRBD2. Trimming cost V 3 bases and J 1 base; bases outside gene matches: 5. Looked up from germline, CDR1 is ENHRY and CDR2 is SYGVKD. CDR3 length: 15 amino acids. CDR3: CAISEEAGDSYEQYF. Written as DNA, the CDR3 is TGTGCCATCAGTGAAGAAGCGGGAGATTCCTACGAGCAGTACTTC.

The chain joins TRBV9 to TRBJ2-3, with D possibly TRBD2 on 5 matching bases. The V gene lost 0 bases and the J gene lost 0 bases, with 8 bases spanning the gap. Germline V gene lookup returns CDR1 SGDLS and CDR2 YYNGEE. The CDR3 covers 15 residues. The CDR3 nucleotides are TGTGCCAGCAGCGTAGACGGGATAAGCACAGATACGCAGTATTTT. As protein: CASSVDGISTDTQYF.

J is TRBJ1-3 and V is TRBV19; D gene ambiguous. Trimming pared 2 bases from V and 2 bases from J, leaving 7 bases between. In germline, CDR1 is LNHDA, CDR2 SQIVND (reference sequence). This CDR3 contains 14 residues. The CDR3: CASSIIQAGNTIYF. DNA of the CDR3: TGTGCCAGTAGTATAATCCAGGCTGGAAACACCATATATTTT.

The V call is TRBV4-1, the J call TRBJ1-5; 8 bases fit TRBD1. There are 14 residues in the CDR3. V was pared by 5 bases and J by 3 bases, with 3 bases of the junction left unmatched. Per germline, CDR1 MGHRA and CDR2 YSYEKL. This chain's CDR3 is CASSWGQVNQPQHF. In nucleotides, the CDR3 is TGCGCCAGCAGCTGGGGACAGGTCAATCAGCCCCAGCATTTT.

The sample holds a few counts of this clone. This chain uses TRBV10-1 with TRBJ2-7, with 8 bases matching TRBD2. Germline CDR1 WNHNN, CDR2 SYGVQD (reference sequence). This CDR3 region has 14 residues. The junction had 4 bases not matched to a gene; V was cut back by 2 bases and J by 4 bases. CDR3 sequence: CASSEGLAGYEQYF. The CDR3 nucleotides are TGCGCCAGCAGTGAGGGACTAGCAGGGTACGAGCAGTACTTC.

The chain recombines TRBV2 with TRBJ2-3; the D gene is possibly TRBD1 (6 bases). Germline V gene lookup returns CDR1 SNHLY and CDR2 FYNNEI. The length of the CDR3 is 15 residues. Trimming shortened V by 6 bases and J by 0 bases, and 13 bases separated the two germline ends. The CDR3 reads CASRGALVSTDTQYF. The CDR3 DNA is TGTGCCAGCAGGGGGGCGTTGGTAAGCACAGATACGCAGTATTTT.

This chain uses TRBV7-3 with TRBJ2-3; TRBD2 agrees at 9 bases. Looked up from germline, CDR1 is SGHTA and CDR2 is FQGTGA. CDR3 length: 13 residues. J was trimmed by 12 bases and V by 2 bases; bases with no gene match: 6. The CDR3: CASSLDPSGNQYF. Written as DNA, the CDR3 is TGTGCCAGCAGCTTAGATCCTAGCGGGAACCAGTATTTT.

The chain carries TRBV6-5 and TRBJ2-2; 8 bases align to TRBD2. The length of the CDR3 is 15 residues. V lost 3 bases to trimming and J lost 7 bases; unmatched junction nucleotides: 7. The germline V gene encodes CDR1 MNHEY and CDR2 SVGAGI. CDR3 DNA: TGTGCCAGCAGTTATTCGGGGGGGCGTAACGGGGAGCTGTTTTTT. Amino acids: CASSYSGGRNGELFF.